The 15 T cell receptor delta chains below all came from one sample that was sequenced in a study of gamma-delta chains in newborns, infants, children. TCRdb redid the clone calls on the reads with CATT. The top ten hold roughly 5.2% of the sample, which has about 5,400 delta-chain clones, less than 20% seen once. The sample was blood. These receptors were taken from a child who was a newborn, infant or young child, either healthy, febrile or measles-vaccinated (not recorded which).

This clone has just a few counts. This chain links TRDV2 with TRDJ3; 7 bases match TRDD3. The V gene's germline CDR1 is GEAIGNYY and CDR2 EKD. This CDR3 is built from 19 residues. J gave up 0 bases and V 2 bases, and 9 bases lay outside the gene matches. This chain's CDR3 is CACDSTGEPSSWDTRQMFF. Here the CDR3 DNA reads TGTGCCTGTGACAGTACTGGGGAACCCAGCTCCTGGGACACCCGACAGATGTTTTTC.

A note on this clone: This sequence may be a read error, since a much larger clone differs from it by one base. This chain connects TRDV2 to TRDJ3, with 11 bases matching TRDD3. The J gene is absent in TCRdb and was assigned here via DNA matching to germline. V lost 1 base, J lost 0 bases, and 10 bases stayed unmatched. The CDR3 runs to 21 residues. The germline gives CDR1 GEAIGNYY, CDR2 EKD. The CDR3 sequence is CACDTLGGLGDSSWDTRQMFF. The CDR3 DNA reads TGTGCCTGTGACACACTCGGCGGACTGGGGGATAGCTCCTGGGACACCCGACAGATGTTTTTC.

This clone is medium-sized within its sample. This sequence joins TRDV2 and TRDJ1, with TRDD3 matching 10 bases. The CDR3 covers 18 residues. Germline values: CDR1 GEAIGNYY, CDR2 EKD. The trim removed 4 bases at V and 0 bases at J, leaving 13 bases unmatched. CDR3: CACEAITGGSGDTDKLIF. The CDR3 nucleotides are TGTGCCTGTGAGGCGATTACTGGGGGATCCGGGGACACCGATAAACTCATCTTT.

This clone is medium-sized. The V and J genes are TRDV2 and TRDJ3; 11 bases match TRDD3. The CDR3 has 17 residues. Germline V gives CDR1 GEAIGNYY, CDR2 EKD. V was clipped by 3 bases and J by 2 bases; unmatched bases: 2. The CDR3 loop reads CACDVLGDTWDTRQMFF. CDR3 DNA sequence: TGTGCCTGTGACGTACTGGGGGATACCTGGGACACCCGACAGATGTTTTTC.

The genes are TRDV2 and TRDJ3, with 12 positions matching TRDD3. J was trimmed by 0 bases and V by 1 base; bases with no gene match: 3. Looked up from germline, CDR1 is GEAIGNYY and CDR2 is EKD. The CDR3 is made up of 19 amino acids. The CDR3 region is CACDTLGDTGSWDTRQMFF. The DNA of the CDR3 is TGTGCCTGTGACACACTGGGGGATACCGGCTCCTGGGACACCCGACAGATGTTTTTC.

By share, this clone ranks as medium-sized (0.01 to 0.1%). V and J are TRDV2 and TRDJ1; TRDD3 matches at 9 bases. Germline lookup yields CDR1 GEAIGNYY and CDR2 EKD. Germline trimming cut 3 bases from V and 7 bases from J; bases unmatched to any gene: 8. This CDR3 spans 14 amino acids. The CDR3 protein is CACDGVLGDPKLIF. The DNA for the CDR3 is TGTGCCTGTGACGGCGTACTGGGGGACCCTAAACTCATCTTT.

By share, this clone ranks as medium-sized. The V call is TRDV2, the J call TRDJ2, with 11 bases lining up with TRDD3. J lost 0 bases, V lost 2 bases, and 4 bases had no gene match. Per germline, CDR1 GEAIGNYY and CDR2 EKD. This CDR3 has 17 residues. CDR3 nucleotide sequence: TGTGCCTGTGACATACTGGGGGATAAAGCTTTGACAGCACAACTCTTCTTT. Amino acid sequence: CACDILGDKALTAQLFF.

The CDR3 sequence is CACGPIIFPTGGVRDKLIF. The CDR3 nucleotides read TGTGCCTGTGGCCCAATAATATTTCCTACCGGCGGGGTACGCGATAAACTCATCTTT. V and J are TRDV2 and TRDJ1, with 7 positions matching TRDD2. The J gene, not given by TCRdb, was assigned here from a germline match of the nucleotide sequence. V gave up 5 bases and J gave up 4 bases; unmatched junction bases: 24. The CDR3 has 19 amino acids. Germline V gene data show CDR1 as GEAIGNYY and CDR2 as EKD.

The chain is built from TRDV2 and TRDJ3, with 9 bases identical to TRDD3. Here the J gene was assigned by germline matching of the DNA, as TCRdb has none. Germline CDR1 is GEAIGNYY and CDR2 is EKD. With 0 bases clipped from V and 2 bases from J, the junction kept 10 bases outside the gene matches. There are 20 residues in the CDR3. In DNA form, the CDR3 reads TGTGCCTGTGACACCGTGGAATCGAGGGGATACGCCTGGGACACCCGACAGATGTTTTTC. This codes for CACDTVESRGYAWDTRQMFF.

The J gene corresponds to TRDJ1; a V gene call is absent; the table's D call of TRDD3 was not tested on the DNA. CDR3 length: 22 residues. CDR3: CAPGARLELFSWGRAHTDKLIF. DNA for the CDR3: TGTGCTCCTGGGGCCCGCCTCGAATTATTCTCCTGGGGGAGGGCACACACCGATAAACTCATCTTT.

This clone has more than one count but fewer than ten. This may be a read error, as it is one base from a much larger clone. Within the sample, other DNA sequences also encode this same CDR3. The CDR3 DNA follows: TGTGCCTGTGACATCCTCCTGGGGGATACCAACACCGATAAACTCATCTTT. This encodes CACDILLGDTNTDKLIF. This sequence joins TRDV2 and TRDJ1; 11 bases are shared with TRDD3. Germline-derived CDR1 and CDR2 are GEAIGNYY and EKD. The ends lost 2 bases at V and 0 bases at J; junction bases unmatched: 7. The CDR3 sequence is 17 residues long.

This clone has a handful of counts. DNA and listed protein disagree at residue 8, so the protein shown here was translated from the DNA. This rearrangement joins TRDV3 to TRDJ1; 7 bases map to TRDD3. J lost 0 bases, V lost 4 bases, and 14 bases had no gene match. The CDR3 is made up of 16 amino acids. Germline CDR1 is TVYSNPD and CDR2 is GDNSRS (reference sequence). The DNA of the CDR3 is TGTGCCTCCGGTCTGGGGGCCACCAAGTACACCGATAAACTCATCTTT. The encoded protein is CASGLGATKYTDKLIF.

This clone has just a few counts. This rearrangement joins TRDV2 to TRDJ3; 8 nucleotides line up with TRDD3. CDR3 size: 20 residues. The germline gives CDR1 GEAIGNYY, CDR2 EKD. V lost 3 bases to trimming and J lost 0 bases; unmatched junction nucleotides: 12. For the CDR3, the DNA is TGTGCCTGTGACGAAATACTGGGGGCCAAAAGCTCCTGGGACACCCGACAGATGTTTTTC. This gives the protein CACDEILGAKSSWDTRQMFF.

This clone appeared a few times. The rearrangement uses TRDV2 and TRDJ3; 11 nucleotides align to TRDD3. J gave up 0 bases and V 2 bases, and 5 bases lay outside the gene matches. The germline V gene encodes CDR1 GEAIGNYY and CDR2 EKD. CDR3 length equals 19 residues. The CDR3 protein is CACDILGDMSSWDTRQMFF. The CDR3 DNA follows: TGTGCCTGTGACATACTGGGGGATATGAGCTCCTGGGACACCCGACAGATGTTTTTC.

This clone was counted a few times. A junction end diverges from the germline sequence, so it may reflect a read error. The J gene is TRDJ3, the V gene TRDV2, with 10 bases matching TRDD3. CDR1 is GEAIGNYY and CDR2 is EKD in the germline V gene. The CDR3 has 18 amino acids. The CDR3 region has the DNA TGTGCCTGTGACACCCTGGGGGATAGCTCCTGGGACACCCGACCGATGTTTTTC. It encodes CACDTLGDSSWDTRPMFF.